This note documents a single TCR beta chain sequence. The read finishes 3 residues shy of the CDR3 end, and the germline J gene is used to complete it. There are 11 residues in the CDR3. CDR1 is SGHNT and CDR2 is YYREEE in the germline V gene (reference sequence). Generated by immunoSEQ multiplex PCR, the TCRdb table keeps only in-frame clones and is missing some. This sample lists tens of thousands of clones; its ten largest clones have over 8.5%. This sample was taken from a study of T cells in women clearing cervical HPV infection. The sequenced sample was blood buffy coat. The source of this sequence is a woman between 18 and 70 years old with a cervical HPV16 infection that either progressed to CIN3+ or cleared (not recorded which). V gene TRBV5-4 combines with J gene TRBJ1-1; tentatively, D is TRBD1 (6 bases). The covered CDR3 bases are TGTGCCAGCTCCCAGGGGAAAGAA. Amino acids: CASSQGKE. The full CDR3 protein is CASSQGKEAFF.